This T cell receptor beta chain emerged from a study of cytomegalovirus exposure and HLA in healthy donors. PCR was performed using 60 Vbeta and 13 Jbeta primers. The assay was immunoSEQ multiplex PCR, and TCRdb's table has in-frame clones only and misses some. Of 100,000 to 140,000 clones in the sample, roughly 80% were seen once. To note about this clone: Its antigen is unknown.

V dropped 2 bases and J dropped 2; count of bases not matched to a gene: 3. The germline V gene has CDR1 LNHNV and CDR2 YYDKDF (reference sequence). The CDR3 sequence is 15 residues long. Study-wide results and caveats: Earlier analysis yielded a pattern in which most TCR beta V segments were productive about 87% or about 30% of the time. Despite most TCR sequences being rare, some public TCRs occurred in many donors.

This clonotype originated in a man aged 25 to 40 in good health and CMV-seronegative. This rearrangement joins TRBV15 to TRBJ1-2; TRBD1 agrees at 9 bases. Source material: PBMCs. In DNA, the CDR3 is TGTGCCACCAGCAGACCAGGGACAGGGAACTATGGCTACACCTTC. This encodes CATSRPGTGNYGYTF. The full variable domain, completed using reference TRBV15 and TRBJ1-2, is DAMVIQNPRYQVTQFGKPVTLSCSQTLNHNVMYWYQQKSSQAPKLLFHYYDKDFNNEADTPDNFQSRRPNTSFCFLDIRSPGLGDTAMYLCATSRPGTGNYGYTFGSGTRLTVV.